This record covers a single T cell receptor (beta chain). This entry is derived from a study of blood T cell repertoires in COVID-19. Study-level information: Sources were T cells, B-cell-depleted T cells, or PBMCs; the material itself was cDNA or gDNA.

Trimming pared 7 bases from V and 7 bases from J, leaving 13 bases between. This CDR3 has 11 residues. Germline CDR1 and CDR2: SQVTM and ANQGSEA. Assay used: immunoSEQ multiplex PCR; TCRdb lists only in-frame clones, some missing. The sample lists 100,000 or so clones; roughly 84% were seen once. The V and J genes are TRBV29-1 and TRBJ1-1; no firm D call. Sequences were obtained from peripheral blood. The source is a human donor in a cohort sampled during active COVID-19. CDR3 amino acids: CSAVAVFEAFF. CDR3 DNA sequence: TGCAGCGCTGTTGCGGTCTTTGAAGCTTTCTTT.